This TCR beta chain was identified in a study of CD8+ T cells in alopecia areata. Across the whole study: Tofacitinib was given for 6 to 18 months, then stopped for 6 months.

Regarding this clone: Its antigen is not identified.

Regarding treatment: oral pan-JAK inhibitor, 5-10 mg twice daily. This CDR3 has 14 amino acids. V lost 4 bases, J lost 15 bases, and 9 bases stayed unmatched. Germline V gene data show CDR1 as SEHNR and CDR2 as FQNEAQ (reference sequence). Notes on the study in general: Tofacitinib delivered significant drops in scalp clonality and in expanded CD8+ clones among the top 100.

The authors extracted RNA and reverse transcribed it into cDNA as the sequencing template. Assay used: immunoSEQ multiplex PCR; TCRdb lists only in-frame clones, some missing. Among 95,000 to 100,000 clones listed, 60% were seen once. This specimen consisted of CD8+ T cells sorted from blood, obtained between weeks 55 and 65, from a patient treated with tofacitinib. The clonotype was recovered from a human donor with alopecia areata. The chain couples TRBV7-9 to TRBJ2-1, with 13 bases matching TRBD2. CDR3 protein: CASSSMTSGGIPFF. CDR3 bases: TGTGCCAGCAGCTCGATGACTAGCGGGGGGATCCCGTTCTTC.